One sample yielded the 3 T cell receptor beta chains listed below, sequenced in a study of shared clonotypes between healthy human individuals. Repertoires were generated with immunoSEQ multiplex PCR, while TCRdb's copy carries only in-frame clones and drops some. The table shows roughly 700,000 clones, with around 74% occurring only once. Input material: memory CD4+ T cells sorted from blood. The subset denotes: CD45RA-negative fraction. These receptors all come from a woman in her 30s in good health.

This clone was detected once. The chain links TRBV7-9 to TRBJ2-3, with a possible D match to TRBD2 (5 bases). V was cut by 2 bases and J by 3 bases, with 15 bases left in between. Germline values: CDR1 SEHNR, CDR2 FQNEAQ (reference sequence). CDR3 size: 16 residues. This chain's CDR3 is CASSLWVGERTDTQYF. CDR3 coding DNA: TGTGCCAGCAGCTTATGGGTGGGAGAGAGAACAGATACGCAGTATTTT.

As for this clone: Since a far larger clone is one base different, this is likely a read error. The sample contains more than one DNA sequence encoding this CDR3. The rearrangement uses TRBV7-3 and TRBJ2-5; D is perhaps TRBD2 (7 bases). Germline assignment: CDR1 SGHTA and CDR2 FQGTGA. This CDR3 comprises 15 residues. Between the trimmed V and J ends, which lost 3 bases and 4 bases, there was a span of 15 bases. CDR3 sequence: CASSLGAGDGETQYF. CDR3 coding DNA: TGTGCCAGCAGCTTGGGGGCGGGAGACGGAGAGACCCAGTACTTC.

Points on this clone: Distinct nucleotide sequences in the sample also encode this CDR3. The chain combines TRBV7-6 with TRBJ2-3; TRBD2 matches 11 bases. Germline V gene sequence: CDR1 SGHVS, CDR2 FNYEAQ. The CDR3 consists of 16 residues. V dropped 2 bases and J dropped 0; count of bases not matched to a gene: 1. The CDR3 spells CASSLLAGGSTDTQYF. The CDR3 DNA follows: TGTGCCAGCAGCTTACTAGCGGGAGGTAGCACAGATACGCAGTATTTT.